The source of this T cell receptor (beta chain) is a study of cytomegalovirus exposure and HLA in healthy donors. CDR3 length: 13 amino acids. The V and J ends lost 8 bases and 4 bases, in that order; junction bases with no gene match: 6. CDR1 is WNHNN, CDR2 SYGVQD, per germline (reference sequence). The PCR contained 60 Vbeta and 13 Jbeta primers. Method: immunoSEQ multiplex PCR; TCRdb's copy keeps in-frame clones and lacks some. The data show roughly 120,000 clones, with around three quarters seen just once and roughly 3.1% held by the top ten. The receptor was isolated from a woman in her 30s in good health and CMV-seropositive. Input material: PBMCs. The chain is built from TRBV10-1 and TRBJ2-5; 8 positions agree with TRBD2. CDR3 in amino acids: CASPRLARETQYF. CDR3 in DNA: TGCGCCAGCCCTCGACTAGCGCGAGAGACCCAGTACTTC.